This T cell receptor (beta chain) was captured by sequencing in a study of response to subunit inactivated influenza vaccine. A single record per CDR3 protein comes from TCRdb applying MiXCR to the RT-PCR reads. The data show 450,000 to 600,000 distinct CDR3 sequences, 15% to 20% seen once. Sequencing was performed on CD4+ T cells sorted from PBMCs, taken 23 months after vaccination. This clonotype was obtained from a man aged 50 to 69 who received an inactivated influenza vaccine.

The CDR3 bases are TGTGCCAGCAGCACAACCGGGACTACTAGCTCCTACAATGAGCAGTTCTTC. This codes for CASSTTGTTSSYNEQFF. J is TRBJ2-1 and V is TRBV9, with 7 bases lining up with TRBD2. The CDR3 has 17 residues. CDR1 SGDLS and CDR2 YYNGEE come from the germline V gene. The V gene end was trimmed by 4 bases and the J gene end by 0 bases; junction bases not matched to a gene: 10.